The sample holds a few counts of the clone carrying this T cell receptor (beta chain). Authors' processing steps: By means of reference gene primer amplification, nucleated cell counts were estimated. TCRdb's copy holds only in-frame clones and misses some; the assay was immunoSEQ multiplex PCR. V and J calls and clone size are given by that table; D and trimming were obtained from the DNA. The sample has 400,000 to 500,000 clones; 75% to 90% are singletons. The data were obtained in a study of blood T cell repertoires in COVID-19. On the study more broadly: Whether acute or convalescent, the COVID-19 samples came from the United States, Italy and Spain. Sources were T cells, B-cell-depleted T cells, or PBMCs; the material itself was cDNA or gDNA.

This CDR3 has 15 residues. Losses at the gene ends were 3 bases for V and 6 bases for J; bases not matched to a gene: 11. CDR1 is LNHNV and CDR2 is YYDKDF in the germline V gene (reference sequence). This chain joins TRBV15 and TRBJ2-7; 7 positions agree with TRBD1. Source material: peripheral blood. This clonotype was sampled from a woman in her twenties or thirties with active or convalescent COVID-19. The CDR3 bases are TGTGCCACCAGCAGTGGAGTACAGGCAGGGGGCGAGCAGTACTTC. It encodes CATSSGVQAGGEQYF.